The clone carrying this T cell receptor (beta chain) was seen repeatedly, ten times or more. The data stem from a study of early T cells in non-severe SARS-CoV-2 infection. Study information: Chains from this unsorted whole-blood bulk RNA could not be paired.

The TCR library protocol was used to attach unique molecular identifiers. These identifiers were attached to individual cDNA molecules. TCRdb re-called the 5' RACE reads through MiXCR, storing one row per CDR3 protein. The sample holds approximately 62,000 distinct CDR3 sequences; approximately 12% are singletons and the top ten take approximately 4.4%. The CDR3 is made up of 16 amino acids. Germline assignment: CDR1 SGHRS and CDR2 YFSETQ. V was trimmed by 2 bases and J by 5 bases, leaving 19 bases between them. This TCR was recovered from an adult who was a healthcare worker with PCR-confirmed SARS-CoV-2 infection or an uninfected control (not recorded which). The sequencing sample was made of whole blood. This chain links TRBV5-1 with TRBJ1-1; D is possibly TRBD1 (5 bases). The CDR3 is CASSFAGTHLTTEAFF. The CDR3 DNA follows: TGCGCCAGCAGCTTTGCCGGGACCCACCTTACGACTGAAGCTTTCTTT.